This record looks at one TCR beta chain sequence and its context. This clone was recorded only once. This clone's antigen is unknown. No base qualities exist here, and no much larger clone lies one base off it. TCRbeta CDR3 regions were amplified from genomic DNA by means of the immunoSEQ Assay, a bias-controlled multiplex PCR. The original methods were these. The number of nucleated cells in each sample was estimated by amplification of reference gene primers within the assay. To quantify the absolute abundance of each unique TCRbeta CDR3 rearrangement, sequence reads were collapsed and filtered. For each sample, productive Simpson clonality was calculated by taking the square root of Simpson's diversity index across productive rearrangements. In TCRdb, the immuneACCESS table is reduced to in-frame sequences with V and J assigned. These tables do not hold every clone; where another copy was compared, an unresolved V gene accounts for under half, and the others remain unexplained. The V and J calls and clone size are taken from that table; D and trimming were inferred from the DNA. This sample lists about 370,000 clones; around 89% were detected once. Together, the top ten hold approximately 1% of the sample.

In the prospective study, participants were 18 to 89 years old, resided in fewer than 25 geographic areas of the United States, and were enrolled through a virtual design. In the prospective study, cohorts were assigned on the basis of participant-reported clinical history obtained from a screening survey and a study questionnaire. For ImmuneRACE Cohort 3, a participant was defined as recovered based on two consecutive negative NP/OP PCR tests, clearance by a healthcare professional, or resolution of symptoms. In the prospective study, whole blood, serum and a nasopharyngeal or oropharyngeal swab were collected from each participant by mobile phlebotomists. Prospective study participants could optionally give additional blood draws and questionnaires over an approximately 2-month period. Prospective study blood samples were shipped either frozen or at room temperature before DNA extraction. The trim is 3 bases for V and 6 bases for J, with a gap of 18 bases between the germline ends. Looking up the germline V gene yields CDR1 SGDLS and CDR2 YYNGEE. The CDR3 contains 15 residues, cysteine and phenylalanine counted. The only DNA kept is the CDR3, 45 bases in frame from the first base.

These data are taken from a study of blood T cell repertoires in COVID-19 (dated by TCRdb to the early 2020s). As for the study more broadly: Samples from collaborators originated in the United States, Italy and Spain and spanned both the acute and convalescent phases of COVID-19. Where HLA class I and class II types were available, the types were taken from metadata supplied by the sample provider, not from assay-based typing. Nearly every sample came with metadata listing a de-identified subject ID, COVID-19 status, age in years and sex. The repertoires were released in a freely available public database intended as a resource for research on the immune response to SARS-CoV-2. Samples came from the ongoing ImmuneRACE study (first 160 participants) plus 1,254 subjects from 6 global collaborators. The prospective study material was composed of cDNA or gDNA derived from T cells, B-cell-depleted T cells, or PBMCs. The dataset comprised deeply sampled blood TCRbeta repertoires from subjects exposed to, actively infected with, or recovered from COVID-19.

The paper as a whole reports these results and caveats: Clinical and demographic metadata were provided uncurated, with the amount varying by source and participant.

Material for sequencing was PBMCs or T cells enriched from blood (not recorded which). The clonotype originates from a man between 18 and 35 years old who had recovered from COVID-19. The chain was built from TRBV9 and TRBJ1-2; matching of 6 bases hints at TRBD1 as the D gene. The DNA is TGTGCCAGCAGCGAGTCTTTACAGGGTGGGGATGGCTACACCTTC. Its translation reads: CASSESLQGGDGYTF.